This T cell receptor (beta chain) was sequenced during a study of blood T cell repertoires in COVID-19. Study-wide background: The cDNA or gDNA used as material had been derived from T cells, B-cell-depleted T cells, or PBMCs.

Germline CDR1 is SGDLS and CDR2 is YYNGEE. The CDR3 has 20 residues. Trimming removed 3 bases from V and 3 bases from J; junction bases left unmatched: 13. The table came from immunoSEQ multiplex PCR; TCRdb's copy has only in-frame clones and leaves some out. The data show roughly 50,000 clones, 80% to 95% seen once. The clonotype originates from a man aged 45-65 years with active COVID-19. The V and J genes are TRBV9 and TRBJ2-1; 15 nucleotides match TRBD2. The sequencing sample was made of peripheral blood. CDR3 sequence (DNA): TGTGCCAGCAGCGCTGTATACGGGACTAGCGGGGGGCAAAACTACAATGAGCAGTTCTTC. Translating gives CASSAVYGTSGGQNYNEQFF.